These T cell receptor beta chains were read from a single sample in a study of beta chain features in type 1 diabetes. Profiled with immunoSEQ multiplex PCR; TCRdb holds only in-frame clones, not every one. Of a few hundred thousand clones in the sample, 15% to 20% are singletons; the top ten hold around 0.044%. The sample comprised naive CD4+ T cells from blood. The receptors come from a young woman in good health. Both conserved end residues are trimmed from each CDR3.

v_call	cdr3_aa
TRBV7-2	ASSLTAGQETQY
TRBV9	ASSVRGLTQETQY
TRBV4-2	ASSQATAGGTEQF
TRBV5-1	ASSGGVGGNYGYT
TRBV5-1	ASSLRDMNTEAF
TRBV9	ASSSPGLAGLETQY
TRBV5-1	ASSPGQATDTQY
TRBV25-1	ASSASGGSYNEQF
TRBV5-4	ASSPRPGETQY
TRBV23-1	ASRTEGKSEKLF
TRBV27	ASSSVGTVYSNQPQH
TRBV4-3	ASSRVAGISTDTQY
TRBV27	ASSFLDRGSYEQY
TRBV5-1	ASSREAGELF
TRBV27	ASIAGPGTAIYEQY
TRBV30	AWNRKGMVAGPTDTQY
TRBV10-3	AISENIGLMEQY
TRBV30	AWSRQGSYGYT
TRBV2	ASRRGRVSNQPQH
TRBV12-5	ASGFTGDNEQF
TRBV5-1	ASGQGETQY
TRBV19	ASSIRDRYNEQF
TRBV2	ASTMDKNTEAF
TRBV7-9	ASSGGPNQETQY
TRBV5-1	ASSGGLAGGETQY
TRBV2	ASSEGTSGSEQY
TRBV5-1	ASSLSRSSSGELF
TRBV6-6	ASLTAPHPNEQF
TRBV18	ASSPLPGQNTEAF
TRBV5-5	ASSKGRSEKLF